These 7 T cell receptor beta chains originate from one sample sequenced in a study of OX40 agonist ivuxolimab in advanced cancers. The assay was immunoSEQ multiplex PCR, and TCRdb's table has in-frame clones only and misses some. The sample lists some 64,000 clones; about 87% were seen once. The sequencing here drew on CD4+ or CD8+ T cells sorted from blood, taken in a trial of the OX40 agonist ivuxolimab. The receptors come from an adult with an advanced solid tumor such as melanoma, head and neck, liver or kidney cancer.

V usage is TRBV2 and J usage is TRBJ2-3, with 10 bases matching TRBD2. V lost 7 bases and J lost 1; bases outside the gene matches: 5. This CDR3 has 15 amino acids. CDR1 SNHLY and CDR2 FYNNEI come from the germline V gene. The CDR3: CASTASGSGTDTQYF. The DNA for the CDR3 is TGTGCCAGCACGGCTAGCGGGAGTGGCACAGATACGCAGTATTTT.

The genes are TRBV5-1 and TRBJ2-1; D is perhaps TRBD2 (5 bases). Trimming removed 2 bases from V and 4 bases from J, with 10 bases in between. Germline values: CDR1 SGHRS, CDR2 YFSETQ. CDR3 length: 14 residues. CDR3 loop: CASSFPSGYNEQFF. CDR3 nucleotide sequence: TGCGCCAGCAGCTTTCCCAGCGGATACAATGAGCAGTTCTTC.

This chain uses TRBV10-3 with TRBJ2-3; the D gene is possibly TRBD1 (5 bases). Trimming stripped 11 bases from V and 2 bases from J, with 11 bases between. Germline V lookup: CDR1 ENHRY, CDR2 SYGVKD. The CDR3 loop spans 12 amino acids. The CDR3 DNA follows: TGTGCCGTCCAGGGTCCCACAGATACGCAGTATTTT. Amino acids: CAVQGPTDTQYF.

The rearrangement links TRBV5-1 to TRBJ2-3; 9 nucleotides agree with TRBD2. The CDR3 totals 17 residues. Germline lookup yields CDR1 SGHRS and CDR2 YFSETQ. V trimming: 0 bases; J trimming: 2 bases; junction bases outside the gene matches: 7. The CDR3 bases are TGCGCCAGCAGCTTGGGAATAGCGGGAGCTATCACAGATACGCAGTATTTT. Translating it yields CASSLGIAGAITDTQYF.

The chain has TRBV18 and TRBJ2-2; D is unresolved. There are 13 residues in the CDR3. The V and J ends lost 1 base and 1 base respectively, with 1 base between them. CDR1 and CDR2 from the germline V gene are KGHSH and LQKENI. CDR3 loop: CASSPQNTGELFF. The CDR3 DNA reads TGTGCCAGCTCACCACAGAACACCGGGGAGCTGTTTTTT.

The chain combines TRBV6-1 with TRBJ1-2; maybe TRBD1 (5 bases). Per germline, CDR1 MNHNS and CDR2 SASEGT. The CDR3 contains 16 residues. Trimming stripped 3 bases from V and 4 bases from J, with 18 bases between. CDR3 region: CASSDLGAASPYGYTF. CDR3 DNA: TGTGCCAGCAGTGACCTTGGGGCTGCATCCCCCTATGGCTACACCTTC.

The V gene is TRBV18, the J gene TRBJ1-6; D is uncertain. Trimming took 5 bases from V and 4 from J, leaving 9 bases between them. This CDR3 is built from 14 residues. Per the germline V gene, CDR1 is KGHSH and CDR2 is LQKENI. The CDR3 spells CASSERVYNSPLHF. DNA of the CDR3: TGTGCCAGCTCAGAGCGGGTTTATAATTCACCCCTCCACTTT.